This TCR beta chain was retrieved from a study of cytomegalovirus exposure and HLA in healthy donors. Overall study: Samples from HLA-typed donors yielded 65 million to 90 million unique TCRs in an early data release.

This PCR relied on a set of 60 Vbeta primers and 13 Jbeta primers. Data came from immunoSEQ multiplex PCR; TCRdb stores just in-frame clones and leaves some out. The data contain 150,000 or so clones, around three quarters of them seen just once; the ten biggest clones take up less than 2%. Trimming shortened V by 3 bases and J by 2 bases, and 13 bases separated the two germline ends. CDR3 size: 15 residues. CDR1 is SGHRS and CDR2 is YFSETQ in the germline V gene. As regards this clone: Its antigen is currently unknown.

Study-level results: Reports credit the classifier with highly specific, highly sensitive diagnosis of cytomegalovirus status. Many donors carried some public TCRs, although rarity characterized most TCR sequences. Some V segments could not be told apart, so they were left out, TRBV6-2 and TRBV6-3 among them.

This sequence was found in a man aged 40-55 years in good health and CMV-seronegative. The specimen was PBMCs. The V call is TRBV5-1, the J call TRBJ2-3, with D possibly being TRBD2 (5 bases). Here the CDR3 reads CASSSSGVLTDTQYF. DNA for the CDR3: TGCGCCAGCAGCTCGTCCGGGGTTCTCACAGATACGCAGTATTTT.